This TCR beta chain emerged from a study of beta chain features in type 1 diabetes. The isolated RNA, all of it, was reverse transcribed, so expressed TCRB transcripts were what got sequenced. Sequencing was performed with immunoSEQ multiplex PCR; in TCRdb, only in-frame clones are kept and a portion is missing. Of a few hundred thousand clones listed, 25% to 30% are singletons. This CDR3 region has 14 residues. The germline gives CDR1 SGHAT, CDR2 FQDESV (reference sequence). V shed 4 bases, J shed 5 bases, and the junction held 4 bases outside the gene matches. The sample consisted of central memory CD4+ T cells from blood. This receptor was identified in a man aged 25 to 45 in good health. J is TRBJ2-2 and V is TRBV11-1, with TRBD2 identical over 7 bases. The CDR3 DNA sequence: TGTGCCAGCAGCTCTGGCGGGAGTACCGGGGAGCTGTTTTTT. Translating it yields CASSSGGSTGELFF.